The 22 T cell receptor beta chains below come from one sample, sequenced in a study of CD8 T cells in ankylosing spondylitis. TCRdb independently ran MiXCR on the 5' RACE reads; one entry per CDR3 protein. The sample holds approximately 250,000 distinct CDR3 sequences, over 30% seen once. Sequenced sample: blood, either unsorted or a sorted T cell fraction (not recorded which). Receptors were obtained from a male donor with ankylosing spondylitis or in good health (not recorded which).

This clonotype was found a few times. In DNA, the CDR3 is TGTGCCACCGGACGGCAAGAGACCCAGTACTTC. It translates to CATGRQETQYF. The chain links TRBV24-1 to TRBJ2-5; D uncertain. The CDR3 is made up of 11 amino acids. The germline V gene has CDR1 KGHDR and CDR2 SFDVKD. V was cut by 9 bases and J by 2 bases, with 6 bases left in between.

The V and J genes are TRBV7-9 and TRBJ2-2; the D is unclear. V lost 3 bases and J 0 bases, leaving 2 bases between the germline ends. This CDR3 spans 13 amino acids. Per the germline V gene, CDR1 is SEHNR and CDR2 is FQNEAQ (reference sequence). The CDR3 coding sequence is TGTGCCAGCAGCTTTCCGAACACCGGGGAGCTGTTTTTT. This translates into CASSFPNTGELFF.

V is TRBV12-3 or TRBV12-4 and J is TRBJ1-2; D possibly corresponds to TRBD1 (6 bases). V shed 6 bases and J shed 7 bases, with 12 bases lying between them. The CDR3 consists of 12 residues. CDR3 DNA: TGTGCCAGCAGAACAGGGTTGAGTGGCTACACCTTC. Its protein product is CASRTGLSGYTF.

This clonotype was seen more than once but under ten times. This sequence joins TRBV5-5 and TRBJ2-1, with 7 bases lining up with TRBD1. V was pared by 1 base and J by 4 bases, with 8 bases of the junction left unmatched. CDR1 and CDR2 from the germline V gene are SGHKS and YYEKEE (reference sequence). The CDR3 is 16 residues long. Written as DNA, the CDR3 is TGTGCCAGCAGCTTGTCGTCAGGGGGTAATTACAATGAGCAGTTCTTC. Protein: CASSLSSGGNYNEQFF.

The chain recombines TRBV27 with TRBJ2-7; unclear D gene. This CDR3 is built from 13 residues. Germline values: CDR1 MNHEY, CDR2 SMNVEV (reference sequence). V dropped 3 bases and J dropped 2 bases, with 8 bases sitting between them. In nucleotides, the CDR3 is TGTGCCAGCAGTTTTATAGGGCCCTACGAGCAGTACTTC. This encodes CASSFIGPYEQYF.

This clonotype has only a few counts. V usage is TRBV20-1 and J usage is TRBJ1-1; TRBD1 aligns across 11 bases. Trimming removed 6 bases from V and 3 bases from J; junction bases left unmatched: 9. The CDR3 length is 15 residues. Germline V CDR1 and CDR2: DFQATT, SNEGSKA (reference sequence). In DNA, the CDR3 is TGCAGTGCCCCGAGCGGACAGGGGGCATACACTGAAGCTTTCTTT. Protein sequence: CSAPSGQGAYTEAFF.

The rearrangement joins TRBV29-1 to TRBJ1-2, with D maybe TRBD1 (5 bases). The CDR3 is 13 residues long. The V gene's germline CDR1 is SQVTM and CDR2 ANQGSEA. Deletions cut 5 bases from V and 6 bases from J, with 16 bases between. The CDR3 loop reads CSVFGTWTDGYTF. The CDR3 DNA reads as TGCAGCGTTTTTGGGACCTGGACGGATGGCTACACCTTC.

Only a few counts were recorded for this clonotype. The chain's CDR3 is CASSSTVSNTGELFF. The DNA for the CDR3 is TGCGCCAGCAGTTCGACAGTTTCGAACACCGGGGAGCTGTTTTTT. The J gene is TRBJ2-2, the V gene TRBV5-1; D may be TRBD1 (5 bases). The CDR3 consists of 15 residues. Deletions cut 5 bases from V and 0 bases from J, with 11 bases between. Looked up from germline, CDR1 is SGHRS and CDR2 is YFSETQ.

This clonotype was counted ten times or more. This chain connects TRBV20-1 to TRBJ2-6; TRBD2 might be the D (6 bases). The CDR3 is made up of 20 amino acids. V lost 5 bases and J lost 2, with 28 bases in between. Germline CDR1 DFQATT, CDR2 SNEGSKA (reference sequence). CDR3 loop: CSARRLDPTTKTTGANVLTF. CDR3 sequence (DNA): TGCAGTGCTCGGAGACTAGATCCTACTACCAAAACCACTGGGGCCAACGTCCTGACTTTC.

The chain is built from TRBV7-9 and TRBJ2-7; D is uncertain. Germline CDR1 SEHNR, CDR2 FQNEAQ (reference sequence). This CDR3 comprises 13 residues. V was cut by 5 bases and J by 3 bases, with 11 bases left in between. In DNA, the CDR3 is TGTGCCAGCAGCAACCAGCTTGACTACGAGCAGTACTTC. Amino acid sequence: CASSNQLDYEQYF.

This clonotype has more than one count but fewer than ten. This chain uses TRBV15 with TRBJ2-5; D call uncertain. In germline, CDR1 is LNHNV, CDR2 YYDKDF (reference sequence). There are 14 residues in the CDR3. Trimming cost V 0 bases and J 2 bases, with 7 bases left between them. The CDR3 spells CATSRDALQETQYF. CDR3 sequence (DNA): TGTGCCACCAGCAGAGATGCCTTACAAGAGACCCAGTACTTC.

CDR3 residues: CSATRQAGEQYF. The CDR3 bases are TGCAGTGCTACAAGACAGGCGGGGGAGCAGTACTTC. The chain links TRBV20-1 to TRBJ2-7; perhaps D is TRBD1 or TRBD2 (6 bases each). The V gene lost 4 bases and the J gene lost 7 bases, with 14 bases spanning the gap. Germline V lookup: CDR1 DFQATT, CDR2 SNEGSKA (reference sequence). The CDR3 totals 12 residues.

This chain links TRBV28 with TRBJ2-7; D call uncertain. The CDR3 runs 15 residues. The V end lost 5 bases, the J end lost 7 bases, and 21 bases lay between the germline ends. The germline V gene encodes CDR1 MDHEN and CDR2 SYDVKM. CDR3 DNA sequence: TGTGCCAGCAGTCCCCCGGGCTCAGCCTACGATGAGCAGTACTTC. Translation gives CASSPPGSAYDEQYF.

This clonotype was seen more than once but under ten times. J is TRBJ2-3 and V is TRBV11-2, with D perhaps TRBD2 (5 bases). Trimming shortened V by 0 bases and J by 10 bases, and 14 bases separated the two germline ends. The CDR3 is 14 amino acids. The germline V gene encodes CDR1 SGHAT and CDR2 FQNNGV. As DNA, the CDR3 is TGTGCCAGCAGCTTAGAACCGACCGGAGGCGCGCAGTATTTT. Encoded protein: CASSLEPTGGAQYF.

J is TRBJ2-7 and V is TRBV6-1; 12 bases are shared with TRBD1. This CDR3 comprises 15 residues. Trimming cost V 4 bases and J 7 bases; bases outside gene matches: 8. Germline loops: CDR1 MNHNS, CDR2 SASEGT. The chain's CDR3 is CASSARDRGQWEQYF. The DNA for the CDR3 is TGTGCCAGCAGTGCCCGGGACAGGGGGCAATGGGAGCAGTACTTC.

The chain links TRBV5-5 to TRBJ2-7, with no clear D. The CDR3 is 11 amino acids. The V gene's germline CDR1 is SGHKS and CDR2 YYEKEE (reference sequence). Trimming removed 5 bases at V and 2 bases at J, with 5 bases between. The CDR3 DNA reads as TGTGCCAGCAGGGCAGCCTACGAGCAGTACTTC. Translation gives CASRAAYEQYF.

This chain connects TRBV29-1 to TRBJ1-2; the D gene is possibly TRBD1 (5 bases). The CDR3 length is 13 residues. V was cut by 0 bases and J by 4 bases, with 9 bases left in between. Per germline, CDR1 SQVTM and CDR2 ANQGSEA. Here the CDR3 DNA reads TGCAGCGTTGAAGATCGGGGCCGCTATGGCTACACCTTC. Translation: CSVEDRGRYGYTF.

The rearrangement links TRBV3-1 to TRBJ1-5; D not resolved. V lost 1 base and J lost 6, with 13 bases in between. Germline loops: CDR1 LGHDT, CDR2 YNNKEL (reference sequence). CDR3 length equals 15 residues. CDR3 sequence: CASSQGLREGQPQHF. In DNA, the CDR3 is TGTGCCAGCAGCCAAGGGCTTAGGGAGGGTCAGCCCCAGCATTTT.

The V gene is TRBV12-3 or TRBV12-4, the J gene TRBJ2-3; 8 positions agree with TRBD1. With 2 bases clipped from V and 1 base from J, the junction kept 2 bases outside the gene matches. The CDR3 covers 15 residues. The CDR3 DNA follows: TGTGCCAGCAGTTTACAGGGGGCAGGCACAGATACGCAGTATTTT. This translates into CASSLQGAGTDTQYF.

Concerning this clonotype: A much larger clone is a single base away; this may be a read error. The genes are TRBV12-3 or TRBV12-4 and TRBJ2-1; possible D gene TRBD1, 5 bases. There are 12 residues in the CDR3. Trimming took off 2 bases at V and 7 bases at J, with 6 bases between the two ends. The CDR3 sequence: CASSLKGNEQFF. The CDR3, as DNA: TGTGCCAGCAGTTTAAAGGGGAATGAGCAGTTCTTC.

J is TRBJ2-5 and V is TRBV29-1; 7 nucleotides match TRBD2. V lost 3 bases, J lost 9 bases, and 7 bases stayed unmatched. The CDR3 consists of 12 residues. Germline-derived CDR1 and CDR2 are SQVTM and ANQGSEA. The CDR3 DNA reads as TGCAGCGTTGATTGGGGGGGTAAGGCCCAGTACTTC. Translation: CSVDWGGKAQYF.

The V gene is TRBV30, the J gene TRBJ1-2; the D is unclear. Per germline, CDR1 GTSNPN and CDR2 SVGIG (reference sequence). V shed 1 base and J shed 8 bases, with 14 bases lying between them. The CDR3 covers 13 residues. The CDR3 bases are TGTGCCTGGAGTGCCCGGATCGAGGCGGGCTACACCTTC. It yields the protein CAWSARIEAGYTF.